This TCR beta chain came from a study of early T cells in non-severe SARS-CoV-2 infection. Study details: The chains were unpaired, and the sequenced material was bulk RNA from unsorted whole blood.

Trimming at V came to 3 bases and at J to 2 bases, leaving 9 bases not matched to a gene. CDR1 and CDR2 from the germline V gene are MGHRA and YSYEKL. The CDR3 sequence is 16 residues long. Concerning this clonotype itself: Antigen unknown.

Findings and limits, study-wide: Clonotype matching in VDJdb favored anti-spike CD8 responses and did not capture private and CD4 specificities.

TCRdb independently ran MiXCR on the 5' RACE reads; one entry per CDR3 protein. The sample includes 95,000 to 120,000 distinct CDR3 sequences, about 12% of them seen just once. V and J are TRBV4-1 and TRBJ1-2; 7 nucleotides line up with TRBD1. Sequencing used whole blood. The sequence was collected from an adult who was a healthcare worker with PCR-confirmed SARS-CoV-2 infection or an uninfected control (not recorded which). CDR3 in amino acids: CASSHLQGTGNYGYTF. As DNA, the CDR3 is TGCGCCAGCAGCCATTTACAGGGGACGGGAAACTATGGCTACACCTTC.